These 5 T cell receptor beta chains share one sample of origin, sequenced in a study of cytomegalovirus exposure and HLA in healthy donors. PCR used 60 Vbeta primers and 13 Jbeta primers. This table comes from immunoSEQ multiplex PCR, and its TCRdb copy is limited to in-frame clones, with some not included. Counted here are about 82,000 clones, over 75% occurring once; the ten biggest clones make up about 3.5%. Input material: PBMCs. Every receptor here comes from a man aged 50 to 59 in good health and CMV-seronegative.

The V call is TRBV15, the J call TRBJ1-5; a weak D match, TRBD1 (6 bases). V dropped 4 bases and J dropped 1 base, with 14 bases sitting between them. CDR1 and CDR2 (germline): LNHNV, YYDKDF (reference sequence). The CDR3 is 16 residues long. CDR3 loop: CATSTAGVASNQPQHF. In nucleotides, the CDR3 is TGTGCCACCAGCACAGCAGGGGTGGCCAGCAATCAGCCCCAGCATTTT.

The chain uses TRBV28 and TRBJ1-5; D might be TRBD1 (6 bases). V was pared by 5 bases and J by 15 bases, with 17 bases between. There are 12 residues in the CDR3. Germline V lookup: CDR1 MDHEN, CDR2 SYDVKM. This CDR3 is CASSTGGGPPHF. CDR3 nucleotides: TGTGCCAGCAGTACTGGCGGGGGCCCTCCGCATTTT.

This chain links TRBV14 with TRBJ2-4; TRBD1 matches 9 bases. Germline loops: CDR1 SGHDN, CDR2 FVKESK. Losses at the gene ends were 4 bases for V and 10 bases for J; bases not matched to a gene: 11. CDR3 length: 15 amino acids. The CDR3 region is CASSLLGAGTGIQYF. The CDR3 nucleotides read TGTGCCAGCAGCCTCCTCGGGGCCGGGACAGGGATTCAGTACTTC.

This chain joins TRBV18 and TRBJ1-1; 7 positions match TRBD1. CDR3 size: 15 residues. With 4 bases clipped from V and 2 bases from J, the junction kept 7 bases outside the gene matches. Germline-derived CDR1 and CDR2 are KGHSH and LQKENI. The CDR3, as DNA: TGTGCCAGCTCACTCACCGGGACAGACAACACTGAAGCTTTCTTT. This translates into CASSLTGTDNTEAFF.

This chain joins TRBV7-8 and TRBJ2-5; 9 bases line up with TRBD2. V trimming: 5 bases; J trimming: 2 bases; junction bases outside the gene matches: 9. Germline CDR1 reads SGHVS; CDR2 reads FQNEAQ. This CDR3 comprises 16 residues. CDR3 coding DNA: TGTGCCAGCAGCGCAGGGGCGGGGGGGCCTCAAGAGACCCAGTACTTC. Its translation: CASSAGAGGPQETQYF.